These 26 T cell receptor beta chains came from one sample sequenced in a study of CD8+ T cells in alopecia areata. Sequencing templates came from extracted RNA that was reverse transcribed into cDNA. Libraries were prepared by immunoSEQ multiplex PCR; TCRdb keeps only in-frame clonotypes and omits some of them. The sample shows about 200,000 clones, under 70% of them seen only once. As for treatment: oral pan-JAK inhibitor, 5-10 mg twice daily. The specimen was CD4+ T cells sorted from blood, collected at week 4, from a patient treated with tofacitinib. The receptors stem from a human donor with alopecia areata.

This clone was counted between two and nine times. The chain employs TRBV30 and TRBJ1-1, with TRBD1 as a possible D gene (6 bases). Germline CDR1 and CDR2: GTSNPN and SVGIG (reference sequence). The CDR3 loop spans 12 amino acids. The ends were cut back, 5 bases at V and 9 bases at J, with 16 bases in the middle. The CDR3 DNA reads as TGTGCCTGGGGGACACCCCGGGGGAAAGCTTTCTTT. Translated: CAWGTPRGKAFF.

This chain uses TRBV5-1 with TRBJ2-1, with 13 bases fitting TRBD2. Germline assignment: CDR1 SGHRS and CDR2 YFSETQ. CDR3 size: 15 residues. Losses at the gene ends were 5 bases for V and 7 bases for J; bases not matched to a gene: 6. CDR3 protein: CASRTAGLAGNEQFF. The CDR3 bases are TGCGCCAGCAGAACGGCGGGACTAGCGGGGAATGAGCAGTTCTTC. The entire variable domain, with the rest obtained from reference TRBV5-1 and TRBJ2-1, is as follows: KAGVTQTPRYLIKTRGQQVTLSCSPISGHRSVSWYQQTPGQGLQFLFEYFSETQRNKGNFPGRFSGRQFSNSRSEMNVSTLELGDSALYLCASRTAGLAGNEQFFGPGTRLTVL.

This clone was seen more than once but under ten times. This rearrangement joins TRBV30 to TRBJ2-1; 14 nucleotides line up with TRBD2. From germline, CDR1 is GTSNPN and CDR2 SVGIG (reference sequence). J was trimmed by 8 bases and V by 2 bases; bases with no gene match: 5. The CDR3 has 15 residues. The CDR3 loop is CAWSLGLAGGDEQFF. The CDR3 nucleotides read TGTGCCTGGAGTCTTGGACTAGCGGGGGGCGATGAGCAGTTCTTC. Together with reference TRBV30 and TRBJ2-1, the CDR3 gives the full variable domain: SQTIHQWPATLVQPVGSPLSLECTVEGTSNPNLYWYRQAAGRGLQLLFYSVGIGQISSEVPQNLSASRPQDRQFILSSKKLLLSDSGFYLCAWSLGLAGGDEQFFGPGTRLTVL.

The chain carries TRBV5-1 and TRBJ2-5; 7 bases match TRBD1. The CDR3 runs to 13 residues. Germline trimming cut 4 bases from V and 3 bases from J; bases unmatched to any gene: 3. Per germline, CDR1 SGHRS and CDR2 YFSETQ. CDR3 in DNA: TGCGCCAGCAGCCAGGGGACAGAAGAGACCCAGTACTTC. Translated: CASSQGTEETQYF.

The chain carries TRBV6-6 and TRBJ1-1; 11 positions agree with TRBD1. V lost 6 bases to trimming and J lost 11 bases; unmatched junction nucleotides: 5. Looked up from germline, CDR1 is MNHNY and CDR2 is SVGAGI (reference sequence). The CDR3 has 12 amino acids. The CDR3 protein is CASSRTGGLAFF. The CDR3 DNA reads TGTGCCAGCAGCCGGACAGGGGGCTTGGCTTTCTTT.

V usage is TRBV29-1 and J usage is TRBJ2-7; the D gene is possibly TRBD1 (5 bases). V was cut by 1 base and J by 5 bases, with 12 bases left in between. Germline V gives CDR1 SQVTM, CDR2 ANQGSEA. This CDR3 region has 13 residues. CDR3: CSVEGGAVNEQYF. The CDR3 DNA is TGCAGCGTTGAAGGGGGCGCGGTTAACGAGCAGTACTTC.

The CDR3 region has the DNA TGTGCCTGGGACCGGACAGGGATACAAGAGACCCAGTACTTC. Translated: CAWDRTGIQETQYF. The chain joins TRBV30 to TRBJ2-5, with TRBD1 identical over 8 bases. V shed 5 bases, J shed 2 bases, and the junction held 7 bases outside the gene matches. The CDR3 extends over 14 amino acids. Germline CDR1 GTSNPN, CDR2 SVGIG (reference sequence). Filled out from reference TRBV30 and TRBJ2-5, the complete variable domain reads SQTIHQWPATLVQPVGSPLSLECTVEGTSNPNLYWYRQAAGRGLQLLFYSVGIGQISSEVPQNLSASRPQDRQFILSSKKLLLSDSGFYLCAWDRTGIQETQYFGPGTRLLVL.

The J gene is TRBJ1-2, the V gene TRBV25-1; TRBD1 aligns across 10 bases. The trim removed 4 bases at V and 4 bases at J, leaving 9 bases unmatched. There are 16 residues in the CDR3. Germline loops: CDR1 MGHDK, CDR2 SYGVNS. This chain's CDR3 is CASSVTGTGVTYGYTF. Written as DNA, the CDR3 is TGTGCCAGCAGTGTTACCGGGACAGGGGTTACCTATGGCTACACCTTC.

This rearrangement joins TRBV5-1 to TRBJ1-2; TRBD1 might be the D (6 bases). V lost 3 bases to trimming and J lost 3 bases, with 12 bases between them. This CDR3 has 14 residues. CDR1 and CDR2 from the germline V gene are SGHRS and YFSETQ. CDR3 loop: CASSSGDTHYGYTF. The DNA for the CDR3 is TGCGCCAGCAGCTCGGGGGACACTCACTATGGCTACACCTTC.

This rearrangement joins TRBV5-1 to TRBJ1-4, with D perhaps matching TRBD1 (5 bases). The CDR3 is made up of 14 amino acids. V lost 4 bases to trimming and J lost 8 bases, with 15 bases between them. Germline values: CDR1 SGHRS, CDR2 YFSETQ. CDR3 in amino acids: CASSLGGGAEKLFF. The CDR3 bases are TGCGCCAGCAGCCTGGGCGGTGGGGCCGAAAAACTGTTTTTT.

CDR3 amino acids: CASRRTGDQPQHF. The CDR3 bases are TGTGCCAGCAGACGGACAGGGGATCAGCCCCAGCATTTT. The chain combines TRBV27 with TRBJ1-5; 9 nucleotides line up with TRBD1. Per the germline V gene, CDR1 is MNHEY and CDR2 is SMNVEV (reference sequence). Trimming at V came to 6 bases and at J to 5 bases, leaving 2 bases not matched to a gene. The CDR3 is 13 residues long.

This chain links TRBV9 with TRBJ2-1, with TRBD2 identical over 11 bases. V lost 0 bases, J lost 5 bases, and 1 base stayed unmatched. Per germline, CDR1 SGDLS and CDR2 YYNGEE. This CDR3 region has 15 residues. The CDR3 DNA sequence: TGTGCCAGCAGCGTAGCTAGCGGGGGGAACAATGAGCAGTTCTTC. This gives the protein CASSVASGGNNEQFF.

V usage is TRBV25-1 and J usage is TRBJ2-7; a possible D gene is TRBD1 (5 bases). There are 14 residues in the CDR3. Trimming stripped 8 bases from V and 5 bases from J, with 19 bases between. Germline V gene data show CDR1 as MGHDK and CDR2 as SYGVNS. CDR3 loop: CASGSAWGFNEQYF. CDR3 DNA sequence: TGTGCCAGCGGGTCTGCTTGGGGCTTCAACGAGCAGTACTTC.

The rearrangement links TRBV6-5 to TRBJ1-6; TRBD1 matches 8 bases. V lost 4 bases, J lost 10 bases, and 9 bases stayed unmatched. Per germline, CDR1 MNHEY and CDR2 SVGAGI. This CDR3 has 15 amino acids. The CDR3 loop reads CASSLRQGIGSPLHF. The CDR3 region has the DNA TGTGCCAGCAGTTTGCGACAGGGGATCGGCTCACCCCTCCACTTT.

This clone was counted a few times. The V gene is TRBV29-1, the J gene TRBJ1-2, with D unresolved. This CDR3 has 11 amino acids. The germline V gene encodes CDR1 SQVTM and CDR2 ANQGSEA. Trimming removed 4 bases at V and 6 bases at J, with 9 bases between. This CDR3 is CSVGVTDGYTF. CDR3 DNA: TGCAGCGTTGGGGTTACAGATGGCTACACCTTC.

The rearrangement links TRBV30 to TRBJ2-5; TRBD2 is a possible D gene (5 bases). From germline, CDR1 is GTSNPN and CDR2 SVGIG (reference sequence). The CDR3 spans 14 residues. V was trimmed by 4 bases and J by 3 bases, leaving 15 bases between them. CDR3: CAWTALGSKETQYF. The CDR3 DNA reads as TGTGCCTGGACGGCATTAGGGAGTAAAGAGACCCAGTACTTC.

The J gene is TRBJ1-5, the V gene TRBV18; D gene unclear. V was clipped by 2 bases and J by 2 bases, with 7 bases between them. Germline CDR1 reads KGHSH; CDR2 reads LQKENI. The CDR3 loop spans 14 amino acids. CDR3 amino acids: CASSPTTGNQPQHF. The CDR3 region has the DNA TGTGCCAGCTCACCAACGACGGGCAATCAGCCCCAGCATTTT.

This clone was counted once. The DNA of the CDR3 is TGTGCCAGCAGCCCAACCTTGAATACGCAGTATTTT. Protein: CASSPTLNTQYF. The V gene is TRBV13, the J gene TRBJ2-3; the D is unclear. The germline V gene has CDR1 PRHDT and CDR2 FYEKMQ (reference sequence). This CDR3 is built from 12 residues. Trimming removed 5 bases from V and 7 bases from J, with 10 bases in between.

The chain uses TRBV10-3 and TRBJ2-5, with D perhaps given as TRBD1 or TRBD2 (5 bases each). V was trimmed by 10 bases and J by 3 bases, leaving 18 bases between them. The CDR3 extends over 14 amino acids. CDR1 and CDR2 from the germline V gene are ENHRY and SYGVKD. For the CDR3, the DNA is TGTGCCACGCTCGGGACGCCGGAAGAAGAGACCCAGTACTTC. Its translation: CATLGTPEEETQYF.

This clone was seen a few times. The chain is built from TRBV30 and TRBJ2-6; maybe TRBD2 (6 bases). Germline values: CDR1 GTSNPN, CDR2 SVGIG (reference sequence). Trimming pared 1 base from V and 2 bases from J, leaving 15 bases between. The CDR3 covers 17 residues. The CDR3, as DNA: TGTGCCTGGAGTGGAGGGACTTACCGTCCTGGGGCCAACGTCCTGACTTTC. This codes for CAWSGGTYRPGANVLTF. The variable domain in full, with the rest retrieved from reference TRBV30 and TRBJ2-6, is SQTIHQWPATLVQPVGSPLSLECTVEGTSNPNLYWYRQAAGRGLQLLFYSVGIGQISSEVPQNLSASRPQDRQFILSSKKLLLSDSGFYLCAWSGGTYRPGANVLTFGAGSRLTVL.

The chain has TRBV7-2 and TRBJ1-2; D is uncertain. Trimming left V 1 base short and J 2 bases short, with 5 bases between. Per germline, CDR1 SGHTA and CDR2 FQGNSA. The CDR3 contains 13 residues. The CDR3: CASSLGENYGYTF. The CDR3 DNA sequence: TGTGCCAGCAGCTTAGGGGAGAACTATGGCTACACCTTC.

The chain combines TRBV5-1 with TRBJ1-1; 8 positions match TRBD1. Germline V gene lookup returns CDR1 SGHRS and CDR2 YFSETQ. The CDR3 runs to 15 residues. The trim removed 2 bases at V and 0 bases at J, leaving 3 bases unmatched. CDR3 nucleotides: TGCGCCAGCAGCTTCGGGGACAGGCTGAACACTGAAGCTTTCTTT. This gives the protein CASSFGDRLNTEAFF.

The rearrangement joins TRBV18 to TRBJ2-3; no reliable D call. Germline CDR1 and CDR2: KGHSH and LQKENI. Trimming removed 0 bases at V and 6 bases at J, with 7 bases between. The CDR3 is 13 amino acids. Here the CDR3 reads CASSPPMSDTQYF. CDR3 coding DNA: TGTGCCAGCTCACCACCGATGTCCGATACGCAGTATTTT.

The chain is built from TRBV9 and TRBJ2-5, with D possibly being TRBD1 (5 bases). Trimming pared 1 base from V and 4 bases from J, leaving 8 bases between. The CDR3 covers 13 residues. Germline assignment: CDR1 SGDLS and CDR2 YYNGEE. CDR3 loop: CASSVQGGETQYF. The CDR3 bases are TGTGCCAGCAGCGTACAGGGCGGAGAGACCCAGTACTTC.

This clone was found a few times. The chain couples TRBV6-1 to TRBJ1-1, with D unclear. The V end was cut by 3 bases, the J end by 1 base, with 6 bases between. Germline CDR1 and CDR2: MNHNS and SASEGT. The CDR3 is made up of 13 amino acids. The CDR3 is CASSDQENTEAFF. The CDR3 coding sequence is TGTGCCAGCAGTGACCAGGAGAACACTGAAGCTTTCTTT.

The gene calls are TRBV5-6 and TRBJ2-5; D unresolved. CDR3 size: 13 residues. Per the germline V gene, CDR1 is SGHDT and CDR2 is YYEEEE. Deletions cut 2 bases from V and 4 bases from J, with 9 bases between. Here the CDR3 DNA reads TGTGCCAGCAGCTTCTTTTCCCCAGAGACCCAGTACTTC. This translates into CASSFFSPETQYF.